This note documents a single TCR beta chain sequence. Its antigen remains unidentified. Measured with immunoSEQ multiplex PCR; TCRdb has only the in-frame clones, and not every one. The table has around 94,000 clones, around 82% seen once; the top ten hold more than 15%. The entry originates in a study of T cell responses to AZD1222 COVID-19 vaccine. Study summary: Second doses that came at about 4 or about 12 weeks were put together.

Whole-study findings and limits: Spike-specific TCR breadth and depth both grew after two AZD1222 doses. Donors were largely white British and mainly female; clonal diversity was possibly underestimated. Seropositivity was recorded at baseline in only 6 or 7 AZD1222 recipients.

The material was peripheral blood, obtained on day 0 of AZD1222 vaccination. The TCR comes from an adult in good health.

CDR3 nucleotides: TGTGCCAGCAGAAAAATATCCGGGGGGATAAGCAAGCCCCAGCATTTT. It is translated as CASRKISGGISKPQHF. The V and J genes are TRBV28 and TRBJ1-5; D is possibly TRBD1 (5 bases). In germline, CDR1 is MDHEN, CDR2 SYDVKM. Trimming removed 6 bases at V and 8 bases at J, with 23 bases between. This CDR3 spans 16 amino acids.